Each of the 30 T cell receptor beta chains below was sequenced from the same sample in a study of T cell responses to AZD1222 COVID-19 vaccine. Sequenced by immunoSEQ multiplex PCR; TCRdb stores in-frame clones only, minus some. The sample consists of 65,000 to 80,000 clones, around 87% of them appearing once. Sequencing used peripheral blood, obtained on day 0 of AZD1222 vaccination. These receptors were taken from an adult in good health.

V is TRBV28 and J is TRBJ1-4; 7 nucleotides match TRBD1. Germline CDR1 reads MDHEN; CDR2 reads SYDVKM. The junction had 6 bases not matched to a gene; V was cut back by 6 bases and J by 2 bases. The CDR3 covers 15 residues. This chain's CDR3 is CASSRQGDTNEKLFF. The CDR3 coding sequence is TGTGCCAGCAGCCGACAGGGAGATACTAATGAAAAACTGTTTTTT.

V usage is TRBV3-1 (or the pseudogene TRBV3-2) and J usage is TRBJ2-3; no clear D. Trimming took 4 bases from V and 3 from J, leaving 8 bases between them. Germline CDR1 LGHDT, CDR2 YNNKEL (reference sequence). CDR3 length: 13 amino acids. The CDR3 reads CASSPTGTDTQYF. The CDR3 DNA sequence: TGTGCCAGCAGCCCCACCGGGACAGATACGCAGTATTTT.

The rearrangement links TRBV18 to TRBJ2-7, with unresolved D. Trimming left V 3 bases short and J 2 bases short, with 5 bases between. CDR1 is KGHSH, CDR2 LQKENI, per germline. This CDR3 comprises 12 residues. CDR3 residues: CASSPGTYEQYF. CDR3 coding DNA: TGTGCCAGCTCACCCGGTACCTACGAGCAGTACTTC. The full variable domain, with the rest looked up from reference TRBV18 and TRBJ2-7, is NAGVMQNPRHLVRRRGQEARLRCSPMKGHSHVYWYRQLPEEGLKFMVYLQKENIIDESGMPKERFSAEFPKEGPSILRIQQVVRGDSAAYFCASSPGTYEQYFGPGTRLTVT.

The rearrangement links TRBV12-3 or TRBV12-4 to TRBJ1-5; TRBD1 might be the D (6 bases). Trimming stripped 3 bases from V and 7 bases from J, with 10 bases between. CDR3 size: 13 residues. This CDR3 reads CASSFTGRQPQHF. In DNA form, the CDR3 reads TGTGCCAGCAGTTTCACAGGGCGCCAGCCCCAGCATTTT.

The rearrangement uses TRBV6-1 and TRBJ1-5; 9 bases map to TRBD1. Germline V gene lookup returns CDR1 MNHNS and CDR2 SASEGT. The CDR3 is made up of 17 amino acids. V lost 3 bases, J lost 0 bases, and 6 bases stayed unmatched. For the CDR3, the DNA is TGTGCCAGCAGTGATGGAACAGGGGGCCTTAGCAATCAGCCCCAGCATTTT. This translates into CASSDGTGGLSNQPQHF.

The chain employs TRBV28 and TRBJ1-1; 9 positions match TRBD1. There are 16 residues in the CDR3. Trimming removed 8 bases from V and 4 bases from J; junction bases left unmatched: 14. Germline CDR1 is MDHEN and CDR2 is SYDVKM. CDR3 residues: CASAPVTGGFRTEAFF. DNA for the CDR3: TGTGCCAGCGCCCCCGTCACAGGGGGCTTTCGCACTGAAGCTTTCTTT. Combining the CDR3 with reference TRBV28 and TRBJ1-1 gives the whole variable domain DVKVTQSSRYLVKRTGEKVFLECVQDMDHENMFWYRQDPGLGLRLIYFSYDVKMKEKGDIPEGYSVSREKKERFSLILESASTNQTSMYLCASAPVTGGFRTEAFFGQGTRLTVV.

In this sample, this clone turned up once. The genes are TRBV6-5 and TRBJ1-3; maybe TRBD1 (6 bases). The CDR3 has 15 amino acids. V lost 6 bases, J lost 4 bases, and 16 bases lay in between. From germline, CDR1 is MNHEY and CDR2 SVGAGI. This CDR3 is CASSSPGRGGNTIYF. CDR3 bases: TGTGCCAGCAGCTCCCCGGGGAGGGGGGGAAACACCATATATTTT.

The CDR3 DNA reads TGTGCCAGCAGTACGGGCCTTTTCTACGAGCAGTACTTC. Translating gives CASSTGLFYEQYF. This chain uses TRBV3-1 (or the pseudogene TRBV3-2) with TRBJ2-7, with unresolved D. Between the trimmed V and J ends, which lost 6 bases and 3 bases, there was a span of 12 bases. The CDR3 runs to 13 residues. CDR1 and CDR2 (germline): LGHDT, YNNKEL (reference sequence).

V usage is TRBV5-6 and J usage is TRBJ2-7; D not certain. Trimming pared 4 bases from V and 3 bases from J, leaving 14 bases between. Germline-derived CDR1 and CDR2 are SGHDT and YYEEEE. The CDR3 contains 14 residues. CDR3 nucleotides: TGTGCCAGCAGCCCCGGCCCCCAAATCTACGAGCAGTACTTC. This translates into CASSPGPQIYEQYF.

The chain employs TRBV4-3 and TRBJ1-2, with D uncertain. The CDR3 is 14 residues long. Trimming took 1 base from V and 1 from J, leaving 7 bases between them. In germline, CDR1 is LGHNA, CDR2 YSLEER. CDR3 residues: CASSQADDNYGYTF. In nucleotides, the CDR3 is TGCGCCAGCAGCCAAGCGGACGATAACTATGGCTACACCTTC.

CDR3 residues: CASSHQREGLDEQFF. CDR3 coding DNA: TGTGCCAGCAGCCATCAGCGGGAGGGCCTCGATGAGCAGTTCTTC. The rearrangement links TRBV7-9 to TRBJ2-1, with 10 bases aligning to TRBD2. The CDR3 totals 15 residues. The V segment lost 5 bases and the J segment 8 bases; nucleotides outside the gene matches: 9. CDR1 is SEHNR, CDR2 FQNEAQ, per germline (reference sequence).

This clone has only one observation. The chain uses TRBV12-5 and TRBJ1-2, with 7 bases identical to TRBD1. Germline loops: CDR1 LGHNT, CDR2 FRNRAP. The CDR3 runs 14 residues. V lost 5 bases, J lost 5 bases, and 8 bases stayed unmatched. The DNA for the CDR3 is TGTGCTAGTGGTCTAGACAGGGACACTTATGGCTACACCTTC. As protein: CASGLDRDTYGYTF.

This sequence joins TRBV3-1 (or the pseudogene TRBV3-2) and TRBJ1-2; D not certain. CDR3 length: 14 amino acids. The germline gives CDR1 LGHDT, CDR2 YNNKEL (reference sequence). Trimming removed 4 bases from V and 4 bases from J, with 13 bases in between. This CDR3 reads CASSPRIESYGYTF. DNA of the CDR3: TGTGCCAGCAGCCCCCGGATAGAGAGCTATGGCTACACCTTC.

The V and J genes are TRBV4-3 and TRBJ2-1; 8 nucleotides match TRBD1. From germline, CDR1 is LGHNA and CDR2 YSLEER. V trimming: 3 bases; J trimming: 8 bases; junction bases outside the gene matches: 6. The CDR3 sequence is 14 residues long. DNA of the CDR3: TGCGCCAGCAGCCAGGGACAGGTAGGCTATGAGCAGTTCTTC. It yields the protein CASSQGQVGYEQFF.

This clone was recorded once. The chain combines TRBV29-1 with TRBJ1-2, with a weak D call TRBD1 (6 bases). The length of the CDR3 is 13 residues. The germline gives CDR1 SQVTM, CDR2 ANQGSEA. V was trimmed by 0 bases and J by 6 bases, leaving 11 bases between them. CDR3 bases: TGCAGCGTTGAAGATTATACAGGGCATGGCTACACCTTC. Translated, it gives CSVEDYTGHGYTF.

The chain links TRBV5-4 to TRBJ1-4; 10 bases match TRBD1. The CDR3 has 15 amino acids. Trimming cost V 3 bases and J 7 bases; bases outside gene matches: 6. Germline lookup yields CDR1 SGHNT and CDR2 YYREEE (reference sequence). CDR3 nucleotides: TGTGCCAGCAGCTCGACAGGGGGCGCCGGTGAAAAACTGTTTTTT. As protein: CASSSTGGAGEKLFF.

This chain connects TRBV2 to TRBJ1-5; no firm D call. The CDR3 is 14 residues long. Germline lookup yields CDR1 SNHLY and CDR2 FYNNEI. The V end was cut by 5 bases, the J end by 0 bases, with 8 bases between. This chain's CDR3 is CASSSDGSNQPQHF. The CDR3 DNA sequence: TGTGCCAGCAGTTCCGACGGTAGCAATCAGCCCCAGCATTTT.

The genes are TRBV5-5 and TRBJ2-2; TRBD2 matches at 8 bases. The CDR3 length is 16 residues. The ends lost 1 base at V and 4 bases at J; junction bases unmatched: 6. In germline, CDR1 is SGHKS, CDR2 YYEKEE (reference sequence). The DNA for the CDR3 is TGTGCCAGCAGCTTGTCCTCGCGGGAGGTCACCGGGGAGCTGTTTTTT. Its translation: CASSLSSREVTGELFF.

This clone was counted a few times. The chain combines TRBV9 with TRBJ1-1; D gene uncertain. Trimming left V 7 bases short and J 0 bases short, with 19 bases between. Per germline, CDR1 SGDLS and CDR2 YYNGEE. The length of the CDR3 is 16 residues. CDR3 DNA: TGTGCCAGCGGTAGATACGTGGACGCTCTGAACACTGAAGCTTTCTTT. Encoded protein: CASGRYVDALNTEAFF.

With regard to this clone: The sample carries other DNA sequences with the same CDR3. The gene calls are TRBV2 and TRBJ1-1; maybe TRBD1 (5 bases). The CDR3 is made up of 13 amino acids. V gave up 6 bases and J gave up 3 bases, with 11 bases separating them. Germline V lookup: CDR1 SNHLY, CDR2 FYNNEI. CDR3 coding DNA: TGTGCCAGCAGGGGGACGGATTACACTGAAGCTTTCTTT. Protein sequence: CASRGTDYTEAFF.

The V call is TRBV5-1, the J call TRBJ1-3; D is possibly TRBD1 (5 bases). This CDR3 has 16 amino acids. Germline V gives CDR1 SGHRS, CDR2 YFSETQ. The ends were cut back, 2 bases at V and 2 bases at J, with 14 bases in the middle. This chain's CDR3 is CASSLTDQGAGNTIYF. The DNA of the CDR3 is TGCGCCAGCAGCTTAACGGATCAGGGCGCTGGAAACACCATATATTTT.

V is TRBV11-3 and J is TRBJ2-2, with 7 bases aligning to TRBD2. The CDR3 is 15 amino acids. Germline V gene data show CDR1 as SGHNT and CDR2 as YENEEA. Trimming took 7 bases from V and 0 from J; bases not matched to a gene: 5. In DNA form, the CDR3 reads TGTGCCAGCACCTGGGGGACTACGAACACCGGGGAGCTGTTTTTT. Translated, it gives CASTWGTTNTGELFF.

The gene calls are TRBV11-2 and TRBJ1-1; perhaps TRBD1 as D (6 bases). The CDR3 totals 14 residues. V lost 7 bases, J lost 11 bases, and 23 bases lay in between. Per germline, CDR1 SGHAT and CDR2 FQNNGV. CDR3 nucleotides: TGTGCCAGCATCGATCGCCGGAGGGGGACGTCCGCTTTCTTT. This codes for CASIDRRRGTSAFF.

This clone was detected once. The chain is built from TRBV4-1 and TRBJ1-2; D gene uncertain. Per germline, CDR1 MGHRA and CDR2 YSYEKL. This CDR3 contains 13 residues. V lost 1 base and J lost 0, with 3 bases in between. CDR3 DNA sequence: TGCGCCAGCAGCCAAGGGCCTAACTATGGCTACACCTTC. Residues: CASSQGPNYGYTF.

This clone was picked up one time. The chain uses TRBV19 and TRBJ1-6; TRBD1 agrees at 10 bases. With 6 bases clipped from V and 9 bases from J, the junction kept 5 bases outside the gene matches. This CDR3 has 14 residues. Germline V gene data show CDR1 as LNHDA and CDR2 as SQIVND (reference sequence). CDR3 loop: CASSQTGGSSPLHF. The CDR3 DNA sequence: TGTGCCAGTAGCCAGACAGGGGGCAGTTCACCCCTCCACTTT.

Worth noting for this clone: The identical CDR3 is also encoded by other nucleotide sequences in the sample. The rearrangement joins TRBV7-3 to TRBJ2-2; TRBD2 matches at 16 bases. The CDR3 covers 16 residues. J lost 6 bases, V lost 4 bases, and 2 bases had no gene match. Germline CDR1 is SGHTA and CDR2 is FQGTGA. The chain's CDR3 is CASSSGTSGRAGELFF. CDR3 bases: TGTGCCAGCAGCTCTGGGACTAGCGGGAGGGCCGGGGAGCTGTTTTTT.

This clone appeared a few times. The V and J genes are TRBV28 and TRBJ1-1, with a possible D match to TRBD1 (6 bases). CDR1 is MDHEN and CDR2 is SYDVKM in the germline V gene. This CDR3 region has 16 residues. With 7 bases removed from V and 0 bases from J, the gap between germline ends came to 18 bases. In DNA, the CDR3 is TGTGCCAGCACCAAATCAGGGAAGGGGGTGAACACTGAAGCTTTCTTT. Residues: CASTKSGKGVNTEAFF.

This CDR3 is CASSDDYVAGGSSNTQYF. CDR3 nucleotide sequence: TGTGCCAGTAGTGACGACTACGTAGCGGGAGGGTCCTCGAATACGCAGTATTTT. The V and J genes are TRBV19 and TRBJ2-3, with TRBD2 matching 11 bases. The trim removed 5 bases at V and 7 bases at J, leaving 17 bases unmatched. In germline, CDR1 is LNHDA, CDR2 SQIVND (reference sequence). CDR3 size: 18 residues.

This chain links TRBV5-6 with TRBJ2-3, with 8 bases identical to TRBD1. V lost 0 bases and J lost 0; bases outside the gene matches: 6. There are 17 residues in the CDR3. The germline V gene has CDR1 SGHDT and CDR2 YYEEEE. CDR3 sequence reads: CASSLGQGPSSTDTQYF. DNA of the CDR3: TGTGCCAGCAGCTTGGGACAGGGGCCATCTAGCACAGATACGCAGTATTTT.

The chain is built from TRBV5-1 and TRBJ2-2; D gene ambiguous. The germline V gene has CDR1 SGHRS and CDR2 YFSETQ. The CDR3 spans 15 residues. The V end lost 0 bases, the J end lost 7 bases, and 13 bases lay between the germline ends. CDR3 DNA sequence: TGCGCCAGCAGCTTGGCGCAGGTGGAAGGCGGGGAGCTGTTTTTT. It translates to CASSLAQVEGGELFF.